Reported below is one TCR beta chain. Antigen: not known. Sample-barcoded 5' priming and a J-beta primer mix drove a second PCR of about 7 to 12 cycles. A single record per CDR3 protein comes from TCRdb applying MiXCR to the 5' RACE reads. The table includes fewer than 1,200,000 distinct CDR3 sequences, roughly 24% detected once. The data originate from a study of blood T cells in healthy people across ages. Study conclusions and caveats: In older individuals, TCR beta diversity per million T cells was lower, falling roughly linearly with age. Long-lived donors had more naive CD4+ cells and higher diversity than aged donors.

This sample was also put to use in a study of T cells of mothers and their children.

The specimen sequenced was blood. This receptor was identified in a girl aged 2-10 years in good health.

The CDR3 loop is CASSLGQGAFGANVLTF. The CDR3 DNA is TGTGCCAGCAGCTTGGGACAGGGGGCGTTTGGGGCCAACGTCCTGACTTTC. This chain connects TRBV7-9 to TRBJ2-6, with 12 bases that match TRBD1. The V segment lost 3 bases and the J segment 3 bases; nucleotides outside the gene matches: 3. The CDR3 runs to 17 residues. Germline assignment: CDR1 SEHNR and CDR2 FQNEAQ (reference sequence).